This T cell receptor beta chain was sequenced for a study of shared clonotypes between healthy human individuals. Study as a whole: The composition of the donors was a couple of women and a few men aged 18 to 49.

V trimming: 2 bases; J trimming: 2 bases; junction bases outside the gene matches: 7. The CDR3 loop spans 17 amino acids. Germline CDR1 is SGHDT and CDR2 is YYEEEE. Concerning this clone: The antigen is not known.

When replicate PCRs were run on sorted subsets, they used approximately 0.2 ug DNA, about 31,000 T cell genomes. Measured with immunoSEQ multiplex PCR; TCRdb has only the in-frame clones, and not every one. This sample has 980,000 or so clones, with more than 75% found just once. Whole-study results and caveats: Naive CD4 clonotypes were shared across a few donors at roughly 5%.

The V call is TRBV5-6, the J call TRBJ1-6, with 7 bases matching TRBD1. The TCR comes from a young man in good health. The source material was memory CD4+ T cells sorted from blood. Indicated subset: CD45RA-negative fraction. CDR3 sequence (DNA): TGTGCCAGCAGCTTCTTCCGGGACAGTCCCTATAATTCACCCCTCCACTTT. It translates to CASSFFRDSPYNSPLHF.